The T cell receptor beta chain under discussion was sequenced for a study of cytomegalovirus exposure and HLA in healthy donors. Whole-study results and caveats: Among TCR beta chains, those listed as cytomegalovirus-associated numbered 164. There were a few CMV-associated chains whose specificity for CMV antigens was confirmed in vitro.

This PCR relied on a set of 60 Vbeta primers and 13 Jbeta primers. Per the study methods: Around 11 million of about 80 million unique TCR beta chains were shared, per a later count. The protocol was immunoSEQ multiplex PCR, while the TCRdb copy is restricted to in-frame clones and leaves out a portion. V and J calls and clone size come straight from that table; D and trimming were deduced from the DNA. In the table there are around 120,000 clones, about 80% of which are singletons. Of note for this clone: Its specificity is unknown.

CDR1 SGHAT and CDR2 FQNNGV come from the germline V gene. The CDR3 spans 15 residues. V dropped 1 base and J dropped 2 bases, with 12 bases sitting between them. The receptor was isolated from a human donor in good health. J is TRBJ2-7 and V is TRBV11-2; a weak D match, TRBD2 (6 bases). What was sequenced was PBMCs. This CDR3 reads CASSLAGLTTYEQYF. The CDR3 DNA reads as TGTGCCAGCAGCTTAGCGGGACTCACCACCTACGAGCAGTACTTC.